This T cell receptor beta chain was retrieved from a study of cytomegalovirus exposure and HLA in healthy donors. Study as a whole: Clustering assigned 70% to 85% of the roughly 370 genotyped donors to the Caucasian-associated ancestry cluster.

To note about this clone: The target antigen is unknown.

The study, taken as a whole, reports: Researchers reported from a later analysis that most CMV-associated TCR beta chains appeared HLA-restricted.

The PCR employed 60 Vbeta primers together with 13 Jbeta primers. TCRdb keeps only in-frame clones here, not all; method: immunoSEQ multiplex PCR. The sample has roughly 200,000 clones, approximately 86% seen once. The CDR3 covers 14 residues. Germline V gene data show CDR1 as MNHNS and CDR2 as SASEGT. Trimming removed 5 bases from V and 9 bases from J; junction bases left unmatched: 9. This clonotype was obtained from a boy younger than 10 in good health and CMV-seronegative. J is TRBJ2-1 and V is TRBV6-1, with TRBD2 identical over 8 bases. The sequenced sample consisted of PBMCs. The CDR3 DNA follows: TGTGCCAGCAGTCTAAGCGGGAGCGGGGGTGAGCAGTTCTTC. Amino acids: CASSLSGSGGEQFF.